The source of this T cell receptor (beta chain) is a study of a mutant IDH1 vaccine in newly diagnosed glioma. In the study overall: Treated patients comprised approximately 62% males and about 40% females, mean age about 38 years. The earlier regimen, radiotherapy, temozolomide, or both, was most often both.

Time point here: baseline, week 1 (first vaccination visit). Treatment noted: pre-vaccination baseline after standard-of-care therapy. Donor diagnoses consisted of new WHO grade 3 or 4 IDH1-mutant, ATRX-lost astrocytomas. Profiling relied on immunoSEQ multiplex PCR, and the TCRdb table lists in-frame clones only, not all of them. The sample carries tens of thousands of clones, more than 65% recorded once. Sequenced material: PBMCs, taken from a glioma patient treated with radiotherapy, temozolomide or both. The sequence was collected from a man in his fifties with glioma.

The CDR3 coding sequence is TGTGCCAGCGGCCCGGGACAGGGTAACACTGAAGCTTTCTTT. Amino acid sequence: CASGPGQGNTEAFF. The V and J genes are TRBV6-6 and TRBJ1-1; TRBD1 agrees at 9 bases. The germline CDR1 and CDR2 sequences are MNHNY and SVGAGI (reference sequence). Unmatched junction bases numbered 6, after V lost 8 bases and J lost 2 bases. CDR3 length equals 14 residues.